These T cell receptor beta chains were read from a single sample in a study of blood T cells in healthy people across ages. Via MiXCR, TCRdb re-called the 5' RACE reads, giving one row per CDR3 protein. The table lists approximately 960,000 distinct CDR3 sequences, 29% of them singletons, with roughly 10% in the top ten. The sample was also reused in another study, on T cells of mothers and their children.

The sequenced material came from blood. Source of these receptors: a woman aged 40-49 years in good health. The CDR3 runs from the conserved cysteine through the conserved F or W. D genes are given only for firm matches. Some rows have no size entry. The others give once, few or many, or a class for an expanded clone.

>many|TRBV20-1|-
CSAEREEYGYTF
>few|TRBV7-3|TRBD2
CASSPSGVPRNEQFF
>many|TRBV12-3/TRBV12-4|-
CASSIPLGQQYF
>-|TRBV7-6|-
CASSFRFGVSNTEAFF
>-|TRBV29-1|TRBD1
CSAVDRGLNTEAFF
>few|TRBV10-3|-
CAIRGTVKNTEAFF
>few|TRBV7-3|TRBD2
CASSPKVLAGGLGTDTQYF
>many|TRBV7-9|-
CASSSDLYEQYF
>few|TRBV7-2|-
CASSLQRSATDTQYF
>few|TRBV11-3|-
CASSRSGDSGYEQYF
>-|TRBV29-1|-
CSSRGGQHTEAFF
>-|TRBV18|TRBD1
CASSPPIRTGGNTEAFF
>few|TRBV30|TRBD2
CAWSRGSGGITDTQYF
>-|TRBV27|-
CASSLFLGETQYF
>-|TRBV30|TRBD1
CAWRMAGTGVTGELFF
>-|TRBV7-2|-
CASSLQGGVADEQFF
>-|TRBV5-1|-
CASSFRAGGDLNEQFF
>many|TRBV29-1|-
CSFASQGPGYTF
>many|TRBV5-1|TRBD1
CASSLTGTGGDEQYF
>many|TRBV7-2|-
CASSLEGRQPQHF
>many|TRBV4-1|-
CASSQDRLLRVGDEQFF
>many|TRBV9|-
CASSAYSYGYTF
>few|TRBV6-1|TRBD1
CASSQPRGTGGGEQYF
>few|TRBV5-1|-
CASSLGYLYNEQFF
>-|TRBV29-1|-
CSVDGRGTGELFF
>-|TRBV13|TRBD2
CASGHSGGDAYNKQFF
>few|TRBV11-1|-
CASSPGVGAWAGYTF
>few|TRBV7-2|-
CASSPEGVVYGYTF
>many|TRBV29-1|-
CSVGGTNEQFF
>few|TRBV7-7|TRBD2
CASSLTGLANDQETQYF
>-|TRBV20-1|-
CSVQRGPGQYF
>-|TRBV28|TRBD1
CASRSRDRKSREWQYF
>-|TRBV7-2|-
CASSRQIDQPQHF
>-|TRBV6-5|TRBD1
CASSRQGVGSPLHF
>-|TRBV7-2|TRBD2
CASSTTSGVSATQYF
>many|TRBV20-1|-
CSVGGRYGYTF
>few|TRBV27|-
CASRGISGELFF
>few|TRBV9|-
CAGSTGNTGELFF
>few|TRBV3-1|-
CASSRWDGNNEQFF
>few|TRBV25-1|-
CASSDQGITEAFF
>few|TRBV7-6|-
CASSLMANNEQYF
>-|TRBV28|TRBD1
CTSSLSPHRGASTDTQYF
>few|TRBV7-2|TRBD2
CASSLGGGGVDEQYF